This T cell receptor (beta chain) was observed in a study of control samples from healthy donors and cancer patients. Libraries were prepared by immunoSEQ multiplex PCR; TCRdb keeps only in-frame clonotypes and omits some of them. The repertoire holds some 100,000 clones, with more than 85% as singletons. The CDR3 extends over 15 amino acids. From germline, CDR1 is LGHDT and CDR2 YNNKEL (reference sequence). The V gene end was trimmed by 6 bases and the J gene end by 4 bases; junction bases not matched to a gene: 8. V usage is TRBV3-1 (or the pseudogene TRBV3-2) and J usage is TRBJ2-2; 7 positions match TRBD1. The sequence came from a woman in her forties or fifties in good health. Sequenced material: blood. The CDR3 spells CASRPGTAFTGELFF. Written as DNA, the CDR3 is TGTGCCAGCAGGCCCGGGACAGCTTTCACCGGGGAGCTGTTTTTT.